One and the same sample provided the 23 T cell receptor beta chains below, sequenced in a study of shared T cell receptors in the human thymus. Data came from immunoSEQ multiplex PCR; TCRdb stores just in-frame clones and leaves some out. In the table there are 450,000 to 650,000 clones, approximately 78% of which are singletons. The same sample was also used in a study of human thymus T cells.

The specimen was thymocytes. The receptors here all came from a boy under two years old with a congenital heart defect.

The chain links TRBV7-9 to TRBJ1-4, with D unclear. V lost 5 bases and J lost 8, with 12 bases in between. Germline CDR1 reads SEHNR; CDR2 reads FQNEAQ (reference sequence). The CDR3 has 13 residues. The CDR3 loop is CASSLTTNEKLFF. DNA for the CDR3: TGTGCCAGCAGCCTCACTACCAACGAAAAACTGTTTTTT.

V and J are TRBV25-1 and TRBJ2-7; no reliable D call. This CDR3 is built from 14 residues. Trimming removed 6 bases from V and 0 bases from J, with 12 bases in between. Germline V lookup: CDR1 MGHDK, CDR2 SYGVNS. The CDR3: CASSQNGCSYEQYF. The CDR3 bases are TGTGCCAGCAGCCAAAACGGGTGCTCCTACGAGCAGTACTTC.

The chain couples TRBV7-8 to TRBJ2-3; D perhaps matches TRBD2 (5 bases). CDR1 and CDR2 (germline): SGHVS, FQNEAQ. The CDR3 sequence is 15 residues long. The V end lost 3 bases, the J end lost 2 bases, and 12 bases lay between the germline ends. The CDR3, as DNA: TGTGCCAGCAGCTTCCGGACTCCGTTCACAGATACGCAGTATTTT. It translates to CASSFRTPFTDTQYF.

The chain joins TRBV20-1 to TRBJ2-5, with D possibly being TRBD2 (5 bases). CDR1 is DFQATT, CDR2 SNEGSKA, per germline (reference sequence). V was pared by 7 bases and J by 4 bases, with 10 bases between. CDR3 length equals 11 residues. Written as DNA, the CDR3 is TGCAGTGTTCCCCGGGGAGAGACCCAGTACTTC. Amino acid sequence: CSVPRGETQYF.

The chain has TRBV13 and TRBJ2-7, with a tentative D call TRBD2 (5 bases). CDR1 and CDR2 from the germline V gene are PRHDT and FYEKMQ (reference sequence). CDR3 length equals 14 residues. V lost 3 bases and J 0 bases, leaving 9 bases between the germline ends. The CDR3 region is CASSFEGPSYEQYF. In nucleotides, the CDR3 is TGTGCCAGCAGCTTTGAGGGTCCCTCCTACGAGCAGTACTTC.

The V gene is TRBV4-3, the J gene TRBJ1-2; 7 bases align to TRBD1. The CDR3 runs 15 residues. After removal of 0 bases from V and 2 bases from J, the junction contained 3 bases not matched to a gene. Germline V CDR1 and CDR2: LGHNA, YSLEER. Written as DNA, the CDR3 is TGCGCCAGCAGCCAAGATAAGGGGGCGAACTATGGCTACACCTTC. Translating gives CASSQDKGANYGYTF.

This rearrangement joins TRBV30 to TRBJ1-4, with D maybe TRBD1 (5 bases). V lost 0 bases, J lost 9 bases, and 29 bases lay in between. Germline V gene lookup returns CDR1 GTSNPN and CDR2 SVGIG (reference sequence). This CDR3 is 19 amino acids long. CDR3 sequence (DNA): TGTGCCTGGAGTGTGGGGGGAACCCCATCCGGTAAGGAGGGCAAAAAACTGTTTTTT. It yields the protein CAWSVGGTPSGKEGKKLFF.

J is TRBJ2-7 and V is TRBV25-1, with TRBD1 matching 8 bases. The V and J ends lost 8 bases and 5 bases, in that order; junction bases with no gene match: 20. This CDR3 is 17 amino acids long. CDR1 is MGHDK, CDR2 SYGVNS, per germline. The CDR3 loop is CASSSSHGDRTVHEQYF. In nucleotides, the CDR3 is TGTGCCAGCTCTTCCTCCCATGGGGACAGGACGGTCCACGAGCAGTACTTC.

The gene calls are TRBV4-3 and TRBJ1-5; the match to TRBD1 covers 8 bases. This CDR3 contains 16 residues. J was trimmed by 7 bases and V by 3 bases; bases with no gene match: 11. Germline CDR1 and CDR2: LGHNA and YSLEER. CDR3 DNA: TGCGCCAGCAGCCAGTCCACAGGGGGTAGGGGGCAGCCCCAGCATTTT. It yields the protein CASSQSTGGRGQPQHF.

The J gene is TRBJ2-1, the V gene TRBV25-1; TRBD2 aligns across 10 bases. V lost 4 bases to trimming and J lost 4 bases; unmatched junction nucleotides: 7. Germline CDR1 MGHDK, CDR2 SYGVNS. The CDR3 extends over 16 amino acids. The chain's CDR3 is CASSARLAGQYNEQFF. CDR3 sequence (DNA): TGTGCCAGCAGTGCAAGACTAGCGGGCCAATACAATGAGCAGTTCTTC.

A single count supports this clone. CDR3 region: CASSHTDGISYEQYF. CDR3 nucleotides: TGTGCCAGCAGCCACACAGACGGGATATCCTACGAGCAGTACTTC. The chain recombines TRBV5-6 with TRBJ2-7, with D possibly matching TRBD2 (5 bases). This CDR3 has 15 residues. V gave up 4 bases and J gave up 1 base, with 15 bases separating them. Germline CDR1 SGHDT, CDR2 YYEEEE.

CDR3 in amino acids: CASSYPSGGFGSEAFF. CDR3 nucleotides: TGTGCCAGCAGTTACCCAAGCGGGGGTTTTGGTTCTGAAGCTTTCTTT. The chain uses TRBV6-5 and TRBJ1-1; maybe TRBD1 (5 bases). CDR1 is MNHEY, CDR2 SVGAGI, per germline. Between the trimmed V and J ends, which lost 2 bases and 6 bases, there was a span of 19 bases. The CDR3 consists of 16 residues.

J is TRBJ2-5 and V is TRBV19; 13 nucleotides agree with TRBD2. The germline CDR1 and CDR2 sequences are LNHDA and SQIVND (reference sequence). This CDR3 comprises 15 residues. The trim removed 5 bases at V and 4 bases at J, leaving 4 bases unmatched. CDR3 loop: CASSPWTSGGETQYF. DNA of the CDR3: TGTGCCAGTAGTCCCTGGACTAGCGGGGGAGAGACCCAGTACTTC.

As DNA, the CDR3 is TGTGCCAGTAGGGGGACTAGGCAACTCGACGAGCAGTACTTC. Its protein product is CASRGTRQLDEQYF. The J gene is TRBJ2-7, the V gene TRBV19, with 8 bases matching TRBD2. Trimming at V came to 6 bases and at J to 5 bases, leaving 9 bases not matched to a gene. Germline CDR1 and CDR2: LNHDA and SQIVND (reference sequence). CDR3 length equals 14 residues.

This clone was seen a handful of times. V gene TRBV29-1 combines with J gene TRBJ2-1, with 15 bases identical to TRBD2. The V and J ends lost 4 bases and 4 bases, in that order; junction bases with no gene match: 2. Germline CDR1 SQVTM, CDR2 ANQGSEA. The CDR3 sequence is 15 residues long. Here the CDR3 reads CSVGTSGRAYNEQFF. The CDR3 DNA reads TGCAGCGTTGGGACTAGCGGGAGGGCATACAATGAGCAGTTCTTC.

The chain joins TRBV4-1 to TRBJ2-7; 7 bases fit TRBD2. Germline CDR1 reads MGHRA; CDR2 reads YSYEKL. J gave up 4 bases and V 5 bases, and 11 bases lay outside the gene matches. The CDR3 contains 15 residues. CDR3 residues: CASSALWGTKYEQYF. The CDR3, as DNA: TGCGCCAGCAGCGCACTCTGGGGGACTAAATACGAGCAGTACTTC.

The chain links TRBV7-9 to TRBJ2-1; 7 nucleotides align to TRBD1. This CDR3 has 15 amino acids. Germline CDR1 and CDR2: SEHNR and FQNEAQ (reference sequence). The V and J ends lost 5 bases and 2 bases, in that order; junction bases with no gene match: 6. CDR3 sequence: CASSLRTGPYNEQFF. CDR3 DNA: TGTGCCAGCAGCCTACGGACAGGCCCCTACAATGAGCAGTTCTTC. Variable domain in full (rest from reference TRBV7-9 and TRBJ2-1): DTGVSQNPRHKITKRGQNVTFRCDPISEHNRLYWYRQTLGQGPEFLTYFQNEAQLEKSRLLSDRFSAERPKGSFSTLEIQRTEQGDSAMYLCASSLRTGPYNEQFFGPGTRLTVL.

This chain connects TRBV4-1 to TRBJ2-2; TRBD2 is a possible D gene (5 bases). Trimming pared 1 base from V and 8 bases from J, leaving 17 bases between. The CDR3 runs to 16 residues. Germline CDR1 and CDR2: MGHRA and YSYEKL. The CDR3 loop is CASSQGPARARGELFF. Written as DNA, the CDR3 is TGCGCCAGCAGCCAAGGTCCCGCGCGGGCTAGGGGGGAGCTGTTTTTT.

V usage is TRBV7-3 and J usage is TRBJ2-2; D perhaps matches TRBD2 (6 bases). CDR3 length: 18 amino acids. Germline V lookup: CDR1 SGHTA, CDR2 FQGTGA. Trimming took 5 bases from V and 1 from J, leaving 20 bases between them. For the CDR3, the DNA is TGTGCCAGCAGCACGCCTCGGAAGGGAGGCAGGAACACCGGGGAGCTGTTTTTT. The encoded protein is CASSTPRKGGRNTGELFF.

This clone has a handful of counts. The CDR3 sequence is CASSWPGQGLAYEQFF. Here the CDR3 DNA reads TGTGCCAGCAGCTGGCCGGGCCAGGGACTAGCGTATGAGCAGTTCTTC. The gene calls are TRBV5-4 and TRBJ2-1; 10 bases agree with TRBD2. This CDR3 contains 16 residues. With 3 bases clipped from V and 8 bases from J, the junction kept 11 bases outside the gene matches. From germline, CDR1 is SGHNT and CDR2 YYREEE (reference sequence).

The chain employs TRBV15 and TRBJ2-7; D may be TRBD2 (7 bases). CDR1 and CDR2 (germline): LNHNV, YYDKDF (reference sequence). This CDR3 has 15 residues. Trimming stripped 8 bases from V and 2 bases from J, with 19 bases between. CDR3 loop: CATHAEGGDTYEQYF. For the CDR3, the DNA is TGTGCCACCCACGCTGAGGGGGGGGACACCTACGAGCAGTACTTC.

The J gene is TRBJ1-5, the V gene TRBV18; D is perhaps TRBD1 (6 bases). The CDR3 loop spans 13 amino acids. Germline-derived CDR1 and CDR2 are KGHSH and LQKENI. V lost 6 bases and J lost 4, with 10 bases in between. The CDR3 DNA is TGTGCCAGCTCCAGGACAGTAAATCAGCCCCAGCATTTT. This encodes CASSRTVNQPQHF.

V and J are TRBV29-1 and TRBJ2-5; the D gene is possibly TRBD1 (6 bases). The CDR3 loop spans 12 amino acids. Trimming pared 7 bases from V and 9 bases from J, leaving 18 bases between. CDR1 SQVTM and CDR2 ANQGSEA come from the germline V gene. Here the CDR3 DNA reads TGCAGCGCACCGGGACAAGGTTCCTCCCAGTACTTC. Translating gives CSAPGQGSSQYF. Looking up the rest from reference TRBV29-1 and TRBJ2-5 gives the full variable domain: SAVISQKPSRDICQRGTSLTIQCQVDSQVTMMFWYRQQPGQSLTLIATANQGSEATYESGFVIDKFPISRPNLTFSTLTVSNMSPEDSSIYLCSAPGQGSSQYFGPGTRLLVL.